This is a list of T cell receptor beta chains from one sample in a study of cytomegalovirus exposure and HLA in healthy donors. Measured with immunoSEQ multiplex PCR; TCRdb has only the in-frame clones, and not every one. The sample has roughly 300,000 clones, 80% to 90% seen once. Sequencing was carried out using PBMCs. Receptors originate from a woman between 18 and 30 years old in good health and CMV-seronegative. Each CDR3 is given without its conserved first and last residue.

>TRBJ2-1|TRBV6-5
ASSYSGSSYNEQF
>TRBJ2-5|TRBV6-5
ASSYSAPSQETQY
>TRBJ2-7|TRBV7-2
ASSLKASGSSEQY
>TRBJ2-2|TRBV9
ASKGEGLELF
>TRBJ2-7|TRBV28
ASSILLGGWEQY
>TRBJ2-1|TRBV5-1
ASSLAASNSYNEQF
>TRBJ2-7|TRBV2
ASNQGGLAGSREQY
>TRBJ1-1|TRBV28
ASSFWDRDTEAF
>TRBJ1-4|TRBV27
ASSSTGVPFGNEKLF
>TRBJ2-3|TRBV4-3
ASSQDLTSGDTDTQY
>TRBJ2-7|TRBV19
ATRRAGGPYEQY
>TRBJ2-5|TRBV7-9
ASSAGQHQETQY
>TRBJ1-1|TRBV29-1
SVQGVMNTEAF
>TRBJ1-2|TRBV7-8
ASSFSAGGSPYGYT
>TRBJ1-1|TRBV29-1
SVVGQGGTEAF
>TRBJ1-1|TRBV4-3
ASSQDRGRVNTEAF
>TRBJ1-2|TRBV5-1
ASSTSTGFPPVYGYT
>TRBJ1-2|TRBV7-2
ASSDETGAYGYT
>TRBJ1-5|TRBV19
ASRLQANGNQPQH
>TRBJ1-1|TRBV5-1
ASSPRTGGGNTEAF
>TRBJ1-1|TRBV25-1
ASSEWGGLNTEAF
>TRBJ1-2|TRBV13
ASSLGRGSYGYT
>TRBJ2-7|TRBV6-6
ASSYSRDGVSYEQY
>TRBJ2-1|TRBV6-1
ASRGLAGEQF
>TRBJ2-3|TRBV27
ASSTGDRVGDTQY
>TRBJ1-2|TRBV5-3
ARSLSWTGVHYGYT
>TRBJ1-1|TRBV30
AWSGQMNTEAF
>TRBJ2-7|TRBV5-1
ASSSHLSSGSYEQY
>TRBJ2-1|TRBV9
ASSVSPEGLAGKPF